The sequence of this T cell receptor (beta chain) was determined in a study of T-cell memory formation after mild COVID-19. Regarding this clonotype: Its target is not known.

TCRdb re-analysed the 5' RACE reads in MiXCR, keeping a single row per CDR3 protein. Of around 300,000 distinct CDR3 sequences listed, around 17% are singletons. The study's findings and limits: Later expanders leaned CD4+, whereas day 15 to 85 contracting clones were balanced CD4/CD8.

The TCR originated in a man aged 18 to 29 who had mild COVID-19 (a few samples of this study predate the infection). Cell type and time point are not known. Sequencing was performed on PBMCs or a T cell subset sorted from them (not recorded which).

CDR3: CASSQVFSTGTSTDTQYF. The CDR3 bases are TGTGCCAGCAGCCAAGTTTTCTCTACGGGTACTAGCACAGATACGCAGTATTTT. This chain links TRBV4-2 with TRBJ2-3; D gene unclear. Trimming removed 1 base from V and 0 bases from J, with 17 bases in between. The CDR3 extends over 18 amino acids. Germline V gives CDR1 LGHNA, CDR2 YNFKEQ.